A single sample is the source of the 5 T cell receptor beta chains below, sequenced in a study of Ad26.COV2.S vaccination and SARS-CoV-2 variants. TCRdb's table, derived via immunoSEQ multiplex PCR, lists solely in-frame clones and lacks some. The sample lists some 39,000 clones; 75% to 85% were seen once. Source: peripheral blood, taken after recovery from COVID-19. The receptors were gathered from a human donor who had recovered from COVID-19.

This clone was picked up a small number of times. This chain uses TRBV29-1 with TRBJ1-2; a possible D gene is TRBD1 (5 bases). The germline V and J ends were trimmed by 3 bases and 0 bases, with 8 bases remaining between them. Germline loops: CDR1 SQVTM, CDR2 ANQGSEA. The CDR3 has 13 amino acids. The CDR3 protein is CSVDRGTNYGYTF. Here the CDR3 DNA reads TGCAGCGTTGATAGGGGCACTAACTATGGCTACACCTTC.

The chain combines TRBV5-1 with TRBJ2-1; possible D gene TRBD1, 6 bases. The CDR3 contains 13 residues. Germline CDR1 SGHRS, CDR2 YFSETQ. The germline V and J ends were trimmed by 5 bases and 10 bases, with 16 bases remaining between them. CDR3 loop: CASRAIGGREQFF. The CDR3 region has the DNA TGCGCCAGCAGAGCTATAGGGGGTAGGGAGCAGTTCTTC.

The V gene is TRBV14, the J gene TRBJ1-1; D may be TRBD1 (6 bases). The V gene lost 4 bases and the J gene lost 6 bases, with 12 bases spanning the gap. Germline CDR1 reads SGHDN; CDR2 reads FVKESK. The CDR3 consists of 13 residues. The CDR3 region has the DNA TGTGCCAGCAGCCGAGAACAGGGCTCTGAAGCTTTCTTT. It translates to CASSREQGSEAFF.

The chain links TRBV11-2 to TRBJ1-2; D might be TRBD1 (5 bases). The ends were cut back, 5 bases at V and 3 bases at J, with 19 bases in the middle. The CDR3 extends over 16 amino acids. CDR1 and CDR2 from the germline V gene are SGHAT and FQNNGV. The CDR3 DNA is TGTGCCAGCAGCCTCCCACCGACAGCAGCCCACTATGGCTACACCTTC. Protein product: CASSLPPTAAHYGYTF.

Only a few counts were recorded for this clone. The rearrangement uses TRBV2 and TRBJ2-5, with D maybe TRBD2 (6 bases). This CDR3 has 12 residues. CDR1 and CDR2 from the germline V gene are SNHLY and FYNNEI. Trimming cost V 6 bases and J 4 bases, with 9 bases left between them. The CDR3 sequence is CASRGGAETQYF. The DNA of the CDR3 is TGTGCCAGCAGGGGCGGGGCAGAGACCCAGTACTTC.